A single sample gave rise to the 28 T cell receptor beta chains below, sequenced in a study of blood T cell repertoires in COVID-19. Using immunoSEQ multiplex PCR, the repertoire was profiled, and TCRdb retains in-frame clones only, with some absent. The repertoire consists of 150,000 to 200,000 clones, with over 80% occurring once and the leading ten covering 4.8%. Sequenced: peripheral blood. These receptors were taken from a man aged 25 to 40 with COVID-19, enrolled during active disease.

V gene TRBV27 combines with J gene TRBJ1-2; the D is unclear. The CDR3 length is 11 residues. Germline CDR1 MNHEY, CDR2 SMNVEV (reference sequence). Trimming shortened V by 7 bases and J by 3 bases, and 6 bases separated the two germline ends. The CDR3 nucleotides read TGTGCCAGCAAACAACACTATGGCTACACCTTC. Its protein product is CASKQHYGYTF.

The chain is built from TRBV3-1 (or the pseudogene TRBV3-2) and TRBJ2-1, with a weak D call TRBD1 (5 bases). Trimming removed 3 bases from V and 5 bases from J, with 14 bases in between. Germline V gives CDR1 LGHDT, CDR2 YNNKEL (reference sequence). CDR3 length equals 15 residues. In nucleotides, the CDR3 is TGTGCCAGCAGCCATAGACAGAGTCCCAACAATGAGCAGTTCTTC. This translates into CASSHRQSPNNEQFF.

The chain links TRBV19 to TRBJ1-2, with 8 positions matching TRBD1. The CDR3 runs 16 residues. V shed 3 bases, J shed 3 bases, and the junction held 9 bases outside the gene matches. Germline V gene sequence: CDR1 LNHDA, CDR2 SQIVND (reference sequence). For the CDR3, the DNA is TGTGCCAGTAGTATTGGGCCAGGGGGCCTTCACTATGGCTACACCTTC. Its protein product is CASSIGPGGLHYGYTF.

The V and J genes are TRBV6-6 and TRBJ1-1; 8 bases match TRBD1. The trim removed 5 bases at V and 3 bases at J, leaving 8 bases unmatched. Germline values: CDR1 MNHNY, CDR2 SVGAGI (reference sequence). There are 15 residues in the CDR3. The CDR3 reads CASSVGTGIYTEAFF. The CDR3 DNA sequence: TGTGCCAGCAGTGTAGGGACAGGAATTTACACTGAAGCTTTCTTT.

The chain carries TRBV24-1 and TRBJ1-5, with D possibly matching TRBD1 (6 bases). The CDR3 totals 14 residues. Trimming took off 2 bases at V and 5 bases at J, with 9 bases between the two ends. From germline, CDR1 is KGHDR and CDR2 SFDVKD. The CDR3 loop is CATSDYRVYQPQHF. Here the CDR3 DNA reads TGTGCCACCAGTGATTACAGGGTATATCAGCCCCAGCATTTT.

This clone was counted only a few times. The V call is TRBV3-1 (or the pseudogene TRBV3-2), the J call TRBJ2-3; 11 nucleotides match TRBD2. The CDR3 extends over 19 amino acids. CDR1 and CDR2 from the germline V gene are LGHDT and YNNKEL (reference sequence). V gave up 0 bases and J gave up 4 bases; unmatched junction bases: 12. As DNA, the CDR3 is TGTGCCAGCAGCCAAGAATGGCTAGCGGGGGGCGAAGGTGCAGATACGCAGTATTTT. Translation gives CASSQEWLAGGEGADTQYF.

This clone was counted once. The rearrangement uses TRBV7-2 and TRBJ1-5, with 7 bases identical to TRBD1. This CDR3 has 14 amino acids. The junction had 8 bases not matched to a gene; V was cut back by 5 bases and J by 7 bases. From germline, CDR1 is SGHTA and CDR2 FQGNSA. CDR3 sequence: CASSAARGVQPQHF. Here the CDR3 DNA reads TGTGCCAGCAGCGCAGCCAGGGGGGTCCAGCCCCAGCATTTT. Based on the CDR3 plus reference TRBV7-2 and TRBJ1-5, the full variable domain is GAGVSQSPSNKVTEKGKDVELRCDPISGHTALYWYRQSLGQGLEFLIYFQGNSAPDKSGLPSDRFSAERTGGSVSTLTIQRTQQEDSAVYLCASSAARGVQPQHFGDGTRLSIL.

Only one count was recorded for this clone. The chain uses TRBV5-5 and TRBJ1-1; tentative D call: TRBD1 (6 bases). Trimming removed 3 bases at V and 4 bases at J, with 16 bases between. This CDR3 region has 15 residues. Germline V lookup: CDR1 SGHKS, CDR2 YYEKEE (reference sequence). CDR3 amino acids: CASSSTDSRPTEAFF. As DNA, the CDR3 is TGTGCCAGCAGCTCGACGGACAGTCGGCCCACTGAAGCTTTCTTT. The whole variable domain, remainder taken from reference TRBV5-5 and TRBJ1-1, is DAGVTQSPTHLIKTRGQQVTLRCSPISGHKSVSWYQQVLGQGPQFIFQYYEKEERGRGNFPDRFSARQFPNYSSELNVNALLLGDSALYLCASSSTDSRPTEAFFGQGTRLTVV.

In nucleotides, the CDR3 is TGTGCCAGCAGCCCCAGGGGGGAGCGCACAGATACGCAGTATTTT. This translates into CASSPRGERTDTQYF. This chain links TRBV11-1 with TRBJ2-3; maybe TRBD1 (7 bases). Germline V gene sequence: CDR1 SGHAT, CDR2 FQDESV (reference sequence). This CDR3 contains 15 residues. V lost 5 bases and J 1 base, leaving 13 bases between the germline ends.

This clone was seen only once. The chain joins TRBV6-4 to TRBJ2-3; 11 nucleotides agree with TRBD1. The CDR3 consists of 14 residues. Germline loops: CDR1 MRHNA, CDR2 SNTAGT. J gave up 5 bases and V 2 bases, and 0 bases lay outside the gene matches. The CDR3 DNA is TGTGCCAGCAGTGACGGGACAGGGGGAGATACGCAGTATTTT. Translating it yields CASSDGTGGDTQYF.

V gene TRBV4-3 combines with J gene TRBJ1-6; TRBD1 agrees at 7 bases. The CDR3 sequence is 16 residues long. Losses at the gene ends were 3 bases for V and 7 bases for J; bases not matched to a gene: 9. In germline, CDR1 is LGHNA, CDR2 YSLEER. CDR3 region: CASSQGTVWNNSPLHF. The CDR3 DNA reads TGCGCCAGCAGCCAGGGGACAGTCTGGAACAATTCACCCCTCCACTTT.

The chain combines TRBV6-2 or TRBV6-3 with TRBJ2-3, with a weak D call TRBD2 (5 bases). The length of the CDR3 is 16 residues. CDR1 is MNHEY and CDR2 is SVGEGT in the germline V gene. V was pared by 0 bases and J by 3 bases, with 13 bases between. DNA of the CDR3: TGTGCCAGCAGTTACTCGAGGGTAATTTCGACAGATACGCAGTATTTT. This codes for CASSYSRVISTDTQYF.

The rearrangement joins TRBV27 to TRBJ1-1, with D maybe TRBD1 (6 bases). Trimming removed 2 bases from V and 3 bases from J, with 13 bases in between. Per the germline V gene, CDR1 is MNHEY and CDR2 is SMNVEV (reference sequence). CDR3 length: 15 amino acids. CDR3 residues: CASSLRGALHTEAFF. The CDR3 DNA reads TGTGCCAGCAGTTTACGGGGGGCGTTACACACTGAAGCTTTCTTT.

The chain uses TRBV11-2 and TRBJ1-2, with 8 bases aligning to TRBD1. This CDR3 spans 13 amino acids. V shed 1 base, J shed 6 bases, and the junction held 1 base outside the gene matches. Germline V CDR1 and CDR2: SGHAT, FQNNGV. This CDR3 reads CASSLAGGDGYTF. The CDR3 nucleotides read TGTGCCAGCAGCTTAGCAGGGGGCGATGGCTACACCTTC.

The CDR3 region is CASSLDGGITDTQYF. The CDR3 bases are TGTGCCAGCAGCTTAGACGGGGGAATCACAGATACGCAGTATTTT. The chain uses TRBV13 and TRBJ2-3, with D possibly TRBD2 on 6 matching bases. This CDR3 contains 15 residues. Looked up from germline, CDR1 is PRHDT and CDR2 is FYEKMQ (reference sequence). Trimming took 1 base from V and 2 from J, leaving 10 bases between them.

The CDR3 DNA reads TGTGCCAGCAGCGTACAAACAGGGAAAATGGGCTCCGAGCAGTACTTC. The encoded protein is CASSVQTGKMGSEQYF. The chain carries TRBV2 and TRBJ2-7; D may be TRBD1 (6 bases). There are 16 residues in the CDR3. Germline V gene sequence: CDR1 SNHLY, CDR2 FYNNEI. Between the trimmed V and J ends, which lost 6 bases and 6 bases, there was a span of 24 bases.

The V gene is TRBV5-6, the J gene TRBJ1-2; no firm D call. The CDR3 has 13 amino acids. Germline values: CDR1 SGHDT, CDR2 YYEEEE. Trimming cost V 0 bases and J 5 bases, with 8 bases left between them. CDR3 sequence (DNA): TGTGCCAGCAGCTTGGAGAGGCGGTATGGCTACACCTTC. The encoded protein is CASSLERRYGYTF.

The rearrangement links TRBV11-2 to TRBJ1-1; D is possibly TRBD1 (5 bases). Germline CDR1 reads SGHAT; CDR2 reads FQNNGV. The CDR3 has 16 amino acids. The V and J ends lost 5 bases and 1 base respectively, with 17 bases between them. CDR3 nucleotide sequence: TGTGCCAGCAGCCAAAGGTTCCAGGGCGAGAACACTGAAGCTTTCTTT. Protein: CASSQRFQGENTEAFF.

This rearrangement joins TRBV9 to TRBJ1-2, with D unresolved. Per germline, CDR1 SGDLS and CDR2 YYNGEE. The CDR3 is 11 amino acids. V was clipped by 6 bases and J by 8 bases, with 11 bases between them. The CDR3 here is CASIIDTGYTF. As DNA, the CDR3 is TGTGCCAGCATCATTGACACGGGCTACACCTTC. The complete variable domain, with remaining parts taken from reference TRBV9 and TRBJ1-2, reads DSGVTQTPKHLITATGQRVTLRCSPRSGDLSVYWYQQSLDQGLQFLIQYYNGEERAKGNILERFSAQQFPDLHSELNLSSLELGDSALYFCASIIDTGYTFGSGTRLTVV.

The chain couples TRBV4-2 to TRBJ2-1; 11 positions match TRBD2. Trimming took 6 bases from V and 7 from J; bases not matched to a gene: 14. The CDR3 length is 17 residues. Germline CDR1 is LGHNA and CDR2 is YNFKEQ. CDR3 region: CASSSPLGLAGGNEQFF. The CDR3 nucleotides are TGTGCCAGCAGTTCCCCCCTCGGGCTAGCGGGAGGTAATGAGCAGTTCTTC.

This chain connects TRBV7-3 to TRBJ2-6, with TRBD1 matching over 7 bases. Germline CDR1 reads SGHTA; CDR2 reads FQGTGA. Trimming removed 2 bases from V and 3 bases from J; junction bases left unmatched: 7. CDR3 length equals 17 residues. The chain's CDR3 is CASSLSGQPNGANVLTF. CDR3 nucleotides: TGTGCCAGCAGCTTATCGGGACAGCCTAATGGGGCCAACGTCCTGACTTTC.

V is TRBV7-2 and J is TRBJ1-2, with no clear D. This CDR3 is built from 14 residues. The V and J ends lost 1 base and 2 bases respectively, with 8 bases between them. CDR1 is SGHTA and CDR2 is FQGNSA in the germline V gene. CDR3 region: CASSLVEENYGYTF. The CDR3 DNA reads TGTGCCAGCAGCTTAGTCGAGGAGAACTATGGCTACACCTTC.

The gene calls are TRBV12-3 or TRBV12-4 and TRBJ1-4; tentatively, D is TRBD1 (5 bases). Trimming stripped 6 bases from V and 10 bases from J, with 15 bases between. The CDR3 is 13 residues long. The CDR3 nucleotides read TGTGCCAGCAGACTCCCCACAAGGGGAAAACTGTTTTTT. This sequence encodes CASRLPTRGKLFF.

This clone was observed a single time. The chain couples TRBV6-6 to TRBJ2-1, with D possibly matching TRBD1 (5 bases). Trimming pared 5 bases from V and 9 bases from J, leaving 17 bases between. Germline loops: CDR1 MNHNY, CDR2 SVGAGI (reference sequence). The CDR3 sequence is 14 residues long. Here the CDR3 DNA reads TGTGCCAGCAGTCGAGGACAACCGGGTAGTGAGCAGTTCTTC. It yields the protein CASSRGQPGSEQFF.

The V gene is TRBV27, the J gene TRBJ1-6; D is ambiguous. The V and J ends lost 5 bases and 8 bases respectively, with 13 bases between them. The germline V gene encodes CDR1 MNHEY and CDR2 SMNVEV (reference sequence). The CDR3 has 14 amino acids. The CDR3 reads CASSVRRRDSPLHF. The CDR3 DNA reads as TGTGCCAGCAGTGTACGGAGGCGTGATTCACCCCTCCACTTT.

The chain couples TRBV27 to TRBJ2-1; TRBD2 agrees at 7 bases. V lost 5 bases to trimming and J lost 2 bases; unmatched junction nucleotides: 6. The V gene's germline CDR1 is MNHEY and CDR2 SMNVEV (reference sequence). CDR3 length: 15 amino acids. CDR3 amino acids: CASSLADPTYNEQFF. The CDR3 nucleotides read TGTGCCAGCAGTCTAGCGGACCCTACCTACAATGAGCAGTTCTTC.

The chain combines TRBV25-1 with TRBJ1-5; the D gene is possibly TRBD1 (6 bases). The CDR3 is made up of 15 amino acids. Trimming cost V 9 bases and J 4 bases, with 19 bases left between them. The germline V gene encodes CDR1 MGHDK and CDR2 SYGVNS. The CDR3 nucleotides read TGTGCCAGTCCCGAGGGGGGGCTGGGGAATCAGCCCCAGCATTTT. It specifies CASPEGGLGNQPQHF.

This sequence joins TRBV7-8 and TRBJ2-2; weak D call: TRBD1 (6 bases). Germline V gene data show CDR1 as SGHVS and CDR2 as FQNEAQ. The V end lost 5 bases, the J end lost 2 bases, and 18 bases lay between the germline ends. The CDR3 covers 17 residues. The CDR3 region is CASSMEYRESNTGELFF. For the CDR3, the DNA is TGTGCCAGCAGCATGGAATACAGGGAAAGTAACACCGGGGAGCTGTTTTTT.